Described below is a single T cell receptor beta chain sequence and its context. This sample was taken from a study of blood T cell repertoires in COVID-19. The repertoire was sequenced with immunoSEQ multiplex PCR; TCRdb's copy has only in-frame clones and lacks some. The table includes some 200,000 clones, about 85% detected once. Germline V CDR1 and CDR2: LGHDT, YNNKEL (reference sequence). The V gene end was trimmed by 1 base and the J gene end by 4 bases; junction bases not matched to a gene: 1. The CDR3 sequence is 14 residues long. The specimen sequenced was peripheral blood. The chain links TRBV3-1 (or the pseudogene TRBV3-2) to TRBJ1-5, with 7 bases matching TRBD1. The clonotype comes from a woman aged 55-69 years with acute or convalescent COVID-19. DNA for the CDR3: TGTGCCAGCAGCCAAGCAGGGGGGAATCAGCCCCAGCATTTT. It translates to CASSQAGGNQPQHF.